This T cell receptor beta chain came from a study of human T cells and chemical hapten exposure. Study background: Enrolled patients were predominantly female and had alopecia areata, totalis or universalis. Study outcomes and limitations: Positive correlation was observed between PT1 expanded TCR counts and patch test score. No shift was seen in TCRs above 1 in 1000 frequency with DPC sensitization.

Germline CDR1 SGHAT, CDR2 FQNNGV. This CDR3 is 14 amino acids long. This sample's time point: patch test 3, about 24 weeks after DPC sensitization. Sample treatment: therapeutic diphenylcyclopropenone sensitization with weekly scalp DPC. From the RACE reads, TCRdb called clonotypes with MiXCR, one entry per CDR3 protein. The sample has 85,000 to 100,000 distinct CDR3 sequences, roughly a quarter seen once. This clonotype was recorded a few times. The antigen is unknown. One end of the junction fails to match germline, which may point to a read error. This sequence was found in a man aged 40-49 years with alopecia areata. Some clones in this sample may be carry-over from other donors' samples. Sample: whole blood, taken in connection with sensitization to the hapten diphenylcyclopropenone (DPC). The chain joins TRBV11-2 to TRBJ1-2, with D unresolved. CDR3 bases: TGTGCCAGCAGCGTAGACAAGGGTAACTATGGCTACACCTTC. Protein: CASSVDKGNYGYTF.